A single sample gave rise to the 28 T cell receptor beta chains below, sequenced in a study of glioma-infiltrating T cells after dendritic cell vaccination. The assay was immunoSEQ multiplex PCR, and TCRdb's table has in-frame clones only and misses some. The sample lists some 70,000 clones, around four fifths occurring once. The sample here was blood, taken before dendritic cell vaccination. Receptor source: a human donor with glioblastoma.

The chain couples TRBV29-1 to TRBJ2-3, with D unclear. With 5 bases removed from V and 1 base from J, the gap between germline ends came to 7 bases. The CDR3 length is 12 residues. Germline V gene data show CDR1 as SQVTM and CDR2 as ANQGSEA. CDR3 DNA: TGCAGCGTTAATACAGGCACAGATACGCAGTATTTT. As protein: CSVNTGTDTQYF.

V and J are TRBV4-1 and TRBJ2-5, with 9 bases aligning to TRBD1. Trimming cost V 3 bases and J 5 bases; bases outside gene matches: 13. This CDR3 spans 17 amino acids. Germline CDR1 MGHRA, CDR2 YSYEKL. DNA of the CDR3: TGCGCCAGCAGCCACTTTACCGGGACAGGGAGTGGTGAGACCCAGTACTTC. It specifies CASSHFTGTGSGETQYF.

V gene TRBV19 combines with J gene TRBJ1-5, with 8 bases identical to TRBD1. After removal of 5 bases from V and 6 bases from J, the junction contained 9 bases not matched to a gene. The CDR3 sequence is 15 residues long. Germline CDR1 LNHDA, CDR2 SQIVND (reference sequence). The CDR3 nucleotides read TGTGCCAGTAGTGCCAAAACCACAGGGGGTCAGCCCCAGCATTTT. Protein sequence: CASSAKTTGGQPQHF.

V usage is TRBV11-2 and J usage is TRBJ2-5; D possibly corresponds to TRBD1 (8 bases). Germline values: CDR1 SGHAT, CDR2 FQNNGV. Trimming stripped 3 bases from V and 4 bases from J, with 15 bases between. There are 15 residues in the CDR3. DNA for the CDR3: TGTGCCAGCAGCTTCGACAGGGGCGGGGGAGAGACCCAGTACTTC. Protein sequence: CASSFDRGGGETQYF.

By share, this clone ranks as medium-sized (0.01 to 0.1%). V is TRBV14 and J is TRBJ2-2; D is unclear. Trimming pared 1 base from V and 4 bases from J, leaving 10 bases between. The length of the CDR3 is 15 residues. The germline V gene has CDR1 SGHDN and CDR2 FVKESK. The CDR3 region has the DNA TGTGCCAGCAGCCAAGGCTCCAGCGTCACCGGGGAGCTGTTTTTT. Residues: CASSQGSSVTGELFF.

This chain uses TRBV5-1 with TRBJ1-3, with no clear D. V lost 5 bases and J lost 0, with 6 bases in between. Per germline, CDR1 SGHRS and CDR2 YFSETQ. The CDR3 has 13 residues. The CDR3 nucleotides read TGCGCCAGCAGACAGTACTCTGGAAACACCATATATTTT. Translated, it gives CASRQYSGNTIYF.

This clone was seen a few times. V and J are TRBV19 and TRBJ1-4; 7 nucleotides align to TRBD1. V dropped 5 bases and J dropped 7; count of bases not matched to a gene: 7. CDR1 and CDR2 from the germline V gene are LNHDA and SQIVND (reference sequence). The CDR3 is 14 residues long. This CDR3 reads CASSSPGGSEKLFF. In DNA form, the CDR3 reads TGTGCCAGTAGTTCGCCAGGGGGGAGTGAAAAACTGTTTTTT.

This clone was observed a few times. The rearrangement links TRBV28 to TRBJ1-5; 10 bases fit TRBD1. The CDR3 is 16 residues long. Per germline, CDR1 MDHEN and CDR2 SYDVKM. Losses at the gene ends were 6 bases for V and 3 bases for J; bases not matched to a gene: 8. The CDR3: CASRAGQGPNNQPQHF. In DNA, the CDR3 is TGTGCCAGCAGGGCGGGACAGGGGCCGAACAATCAGCCCCAGCATTTT.

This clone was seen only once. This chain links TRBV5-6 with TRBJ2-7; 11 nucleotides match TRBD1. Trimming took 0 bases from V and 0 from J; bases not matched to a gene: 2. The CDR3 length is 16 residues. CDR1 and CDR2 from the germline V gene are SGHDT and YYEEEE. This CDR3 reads CASSLGDRGISYEQYF. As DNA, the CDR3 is TGTGCCAGCAGCTTGGGGGACAGGGGGATCTCCTACGAGCAGTACTTC.

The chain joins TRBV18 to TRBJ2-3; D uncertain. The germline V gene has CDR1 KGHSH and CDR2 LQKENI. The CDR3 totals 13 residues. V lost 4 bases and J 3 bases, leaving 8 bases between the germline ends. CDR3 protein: CASSRSGTDTQYF. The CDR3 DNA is TGTGCCAGCTCACGATCAGGAACAGATACGCAGTATTTT.

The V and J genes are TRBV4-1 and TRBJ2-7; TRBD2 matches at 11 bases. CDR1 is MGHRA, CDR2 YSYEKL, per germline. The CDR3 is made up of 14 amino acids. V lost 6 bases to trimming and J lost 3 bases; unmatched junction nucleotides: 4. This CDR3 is CASSHLAGGYEQYF. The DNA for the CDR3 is TGCGCCAGCAGTCATCTAGCGGGGGGCTACGAGCAGTACTTC.

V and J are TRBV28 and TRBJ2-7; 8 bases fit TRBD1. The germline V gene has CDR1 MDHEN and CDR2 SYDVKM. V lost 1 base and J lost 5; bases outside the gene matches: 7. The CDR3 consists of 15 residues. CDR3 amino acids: CASSLFRTGTHEQYF. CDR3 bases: TGTGCCAGCAGTTTATTCCGGACAGGGACCCACGAGCAGTACTTC.

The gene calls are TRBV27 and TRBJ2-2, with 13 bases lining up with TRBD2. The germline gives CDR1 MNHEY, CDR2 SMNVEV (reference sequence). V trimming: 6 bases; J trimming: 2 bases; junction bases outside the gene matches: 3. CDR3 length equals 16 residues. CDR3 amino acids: CASRTSGGRNTGELFF. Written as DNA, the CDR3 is TGTGCCAGCAGGACTAGCGGGGGGAGAAACACCGGGGAGCTGTTTTTT.

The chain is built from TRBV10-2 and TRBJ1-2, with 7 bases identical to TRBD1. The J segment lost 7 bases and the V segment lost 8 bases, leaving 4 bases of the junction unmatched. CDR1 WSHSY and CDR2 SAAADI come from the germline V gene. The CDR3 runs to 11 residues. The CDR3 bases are TGCGCCAGCCGGGACAGCGCTGGCTACACCTTC. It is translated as CASRDSAGYTF.

This CDR3 is CATSRDLTSGGLGGDTQYF. Here the CDR3 DNA reads TGTGCCACCAGCCGCGACTTGACTAGCGGGGGCCTGGGGGGAGATACGCAGTATTTT. The chain couples TRBV15 to TRBJ2-3; 12 bases agree with TRBD2. The CDR3 is 19 amino acids. Germline V CDR1 and CDR2: LNHNV, YYDKDF (reference sequence). Trimming cost V 5 bases and J 5 bases; bases outside gene matches: 17.

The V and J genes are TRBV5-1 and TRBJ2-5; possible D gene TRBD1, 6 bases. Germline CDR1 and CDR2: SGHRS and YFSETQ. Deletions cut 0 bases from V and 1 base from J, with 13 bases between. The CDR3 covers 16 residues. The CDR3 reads CASSLGPQGFQETQYF. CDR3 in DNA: TGCGCCAGCAGCTTGGGACCGCAGGGGTTCCAAGAGACCCAGTACTTC.

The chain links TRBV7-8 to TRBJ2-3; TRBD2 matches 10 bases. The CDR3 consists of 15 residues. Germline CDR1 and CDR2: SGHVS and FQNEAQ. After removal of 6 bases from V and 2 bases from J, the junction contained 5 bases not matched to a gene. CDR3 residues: CASSQAGGNTDTQYF. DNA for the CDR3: TGTGCCAGCAGTCAAGCGGGGGGGAACACAGATACGCAGTATTTT.

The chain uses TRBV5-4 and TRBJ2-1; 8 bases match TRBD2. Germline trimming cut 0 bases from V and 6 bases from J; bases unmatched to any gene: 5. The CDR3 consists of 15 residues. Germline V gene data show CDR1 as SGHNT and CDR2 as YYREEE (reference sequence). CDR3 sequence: CASSLAGGPANEQFF. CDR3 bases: TGTGCCAGCAGCTTGGCGGGGGGGCCGGCCAATGAGCAGTTCTTC.

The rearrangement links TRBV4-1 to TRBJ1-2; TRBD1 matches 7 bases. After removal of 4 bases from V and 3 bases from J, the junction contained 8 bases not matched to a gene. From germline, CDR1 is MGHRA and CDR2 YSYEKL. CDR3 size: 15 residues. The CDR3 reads CASSPQPTGHYGYTF. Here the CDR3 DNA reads TGCGCCAGCAGCCCCCAGCCGACAGGGCACTATGGCTACACCTTC.

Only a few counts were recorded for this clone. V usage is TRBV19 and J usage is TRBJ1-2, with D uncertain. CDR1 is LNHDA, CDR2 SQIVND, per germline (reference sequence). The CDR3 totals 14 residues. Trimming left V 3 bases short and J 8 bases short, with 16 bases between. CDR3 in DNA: TGTGCCAGTAGTATTACAAGGGCAGGAGGGGGCTACACCTTC. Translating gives CASSITRAGGGYTF.

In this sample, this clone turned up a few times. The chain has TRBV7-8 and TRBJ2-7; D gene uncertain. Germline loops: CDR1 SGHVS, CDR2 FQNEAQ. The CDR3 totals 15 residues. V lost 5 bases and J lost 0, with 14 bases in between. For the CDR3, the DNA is TGTGCCAGCAGCCCCGAGTCTTGGAGCTCCTACGAGCAGTACTTC. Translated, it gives CASSPESWSSYEQYF.

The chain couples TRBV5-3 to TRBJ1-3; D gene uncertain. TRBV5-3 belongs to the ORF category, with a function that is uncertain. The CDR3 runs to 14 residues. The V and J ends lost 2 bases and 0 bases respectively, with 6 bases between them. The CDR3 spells CARSFRSSGNTIYF. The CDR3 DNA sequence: TGTGCCAGAAGCTTTCGTAGCTCTGGAAACACCATATATTTT.

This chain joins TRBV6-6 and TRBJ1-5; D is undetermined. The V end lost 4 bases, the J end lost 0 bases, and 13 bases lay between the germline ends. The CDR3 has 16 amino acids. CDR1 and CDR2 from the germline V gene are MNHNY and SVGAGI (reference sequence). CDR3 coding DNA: TGTGCCAGCAGTTTCGACAACTCGTATAGCAATCAGCCCCAGCATTTT. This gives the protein CASSFDNSYSNQPQHF.

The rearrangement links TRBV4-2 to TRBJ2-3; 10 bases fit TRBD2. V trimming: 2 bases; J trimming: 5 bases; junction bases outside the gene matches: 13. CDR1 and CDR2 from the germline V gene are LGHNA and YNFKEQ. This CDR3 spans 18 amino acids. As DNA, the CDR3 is TGTGCCAGCAGCCAACCAGGGATGAGCGGGGGGGCCGTAGATACGCAGTATTTT. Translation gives CASSQPGMSGGAVDTQYF.

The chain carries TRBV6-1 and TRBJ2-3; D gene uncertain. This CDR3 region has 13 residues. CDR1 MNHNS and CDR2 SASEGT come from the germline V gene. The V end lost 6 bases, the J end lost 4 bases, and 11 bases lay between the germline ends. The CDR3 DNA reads TGTGCCAGCAGGGCCCTGTCCTCAGATACGCAGTATTTT. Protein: CASRALSSDTQYF.

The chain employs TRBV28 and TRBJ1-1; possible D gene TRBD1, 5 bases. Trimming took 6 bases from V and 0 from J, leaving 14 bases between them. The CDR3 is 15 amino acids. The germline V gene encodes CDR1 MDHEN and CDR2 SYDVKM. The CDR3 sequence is CASRKIGVLNTEAFF. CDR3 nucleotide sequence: TGTGCCAGCAGAAAGATAGGGGTCCTGAACACTGAAGCTTTCTTT.

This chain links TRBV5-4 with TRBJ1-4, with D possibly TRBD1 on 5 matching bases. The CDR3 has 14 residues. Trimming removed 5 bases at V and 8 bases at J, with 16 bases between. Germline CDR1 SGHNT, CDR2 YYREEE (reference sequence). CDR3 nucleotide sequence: TGTGCCAGCAGTCCGACAGCCGATTTAGAAAAACTGTTTTTT. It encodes CASSPTADLEKLFF.

CDR3 sequence reads: CASTRNPGTTEAFF. The DNA for the CDR3 is TGTGCCAGCACCAGAAACCCGGGAACGACTGAAGCTTTCTTT. This rearrangement joins TRBV2 to TRBJ1-1; no firm D call. V shed 7 bases and J shed 5 bases, with 17 bases lying between them. This CDR3 has 14 amino acids. In germline, CDR1 is SNHLY, CDR2 FYNNEI.